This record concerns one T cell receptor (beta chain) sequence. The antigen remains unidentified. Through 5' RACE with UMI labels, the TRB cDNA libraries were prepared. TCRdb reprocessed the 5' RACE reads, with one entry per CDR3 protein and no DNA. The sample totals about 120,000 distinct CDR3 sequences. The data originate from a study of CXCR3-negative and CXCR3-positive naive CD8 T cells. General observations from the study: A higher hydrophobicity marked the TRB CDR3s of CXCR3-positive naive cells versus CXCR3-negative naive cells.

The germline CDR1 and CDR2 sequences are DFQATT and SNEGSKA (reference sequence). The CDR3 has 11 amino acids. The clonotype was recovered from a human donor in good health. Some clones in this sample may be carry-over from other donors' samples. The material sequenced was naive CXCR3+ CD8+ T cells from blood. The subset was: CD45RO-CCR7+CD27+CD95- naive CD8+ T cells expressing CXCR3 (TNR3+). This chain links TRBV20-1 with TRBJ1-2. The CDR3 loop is CSARVVDGYTF.